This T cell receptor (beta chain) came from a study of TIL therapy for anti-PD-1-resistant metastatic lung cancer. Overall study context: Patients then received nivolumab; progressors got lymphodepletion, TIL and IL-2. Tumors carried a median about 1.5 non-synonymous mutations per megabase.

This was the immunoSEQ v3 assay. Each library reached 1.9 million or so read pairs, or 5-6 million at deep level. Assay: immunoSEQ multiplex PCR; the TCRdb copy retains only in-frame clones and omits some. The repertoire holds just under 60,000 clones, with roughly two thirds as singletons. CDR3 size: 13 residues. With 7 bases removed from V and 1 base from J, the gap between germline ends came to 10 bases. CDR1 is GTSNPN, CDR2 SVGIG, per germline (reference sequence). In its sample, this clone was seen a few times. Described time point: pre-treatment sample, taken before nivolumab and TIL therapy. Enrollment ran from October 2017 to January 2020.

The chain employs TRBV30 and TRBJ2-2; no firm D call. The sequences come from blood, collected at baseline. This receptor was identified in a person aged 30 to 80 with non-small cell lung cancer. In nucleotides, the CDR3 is TGTGCCTCCAGGAGTGTGAACACCGGGGAGCTGTTTTTT. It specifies CASRSVNTGELFF.